The entry that follows covers one T cell receptor beta chain sequence. CDR1 and CDR2 from the germline V gene are SNHLY and FYNNEI. This CDR3 contains 15 residues. Trimming cost V 3 bases and J 2 bases, with 14 bases left between them. In the authors' workflow: It was from reference gene primer amplification that nucleated cell counts were estimated. Produced via immunoSEQ multiplex PCR; TCRdb's table is partial and in-frame only. V and J calls and clone size are as listed in that table; D and trimming were resolved from the DNA. Among 250,000 or so clones listed, around 88% were seen once. Participants spanned ages about 18 to 100 years and resided in about 25 US areas. This sample was taken from a study of blood T cell repertoires in COVID-19. Looking at the study overall: There were acute and convalescent COVID-19 samples, and they came from the United States, Italy and Spain. PBMCs, B-cell-depleted T cells, or T cells were the source of the cDNA or gDNA that made up the material.

The V gene is TRBV2, the J gene TRBJ2-7; D might be TRBD2 (5 bases). What was sequenced was PBMCs or T cells enriched from blood (not recorded which). This sequence originates from a woman in her 40s with acute COVID-19. The DNA of the CDR3 is TGTGCCAGCAGTGAGGGCCCGGGGATCCCCTACGAGCAGTACTTC. Translating it yields CASSEGPGIPYEQYF. The whole variable domain, filled in from reference TRBV2 and TRBJ2-7, reads EPEVTQTPSHQVTQMGQEVILRCVPISNHLYFYWYRQILGQKVEFLVSFYNNEISEKSEIFDDQFSVERPDGSNFTLKIRSTKLEDSAMYFCASSEGPGIPYEQYFGPGTRLTVT.